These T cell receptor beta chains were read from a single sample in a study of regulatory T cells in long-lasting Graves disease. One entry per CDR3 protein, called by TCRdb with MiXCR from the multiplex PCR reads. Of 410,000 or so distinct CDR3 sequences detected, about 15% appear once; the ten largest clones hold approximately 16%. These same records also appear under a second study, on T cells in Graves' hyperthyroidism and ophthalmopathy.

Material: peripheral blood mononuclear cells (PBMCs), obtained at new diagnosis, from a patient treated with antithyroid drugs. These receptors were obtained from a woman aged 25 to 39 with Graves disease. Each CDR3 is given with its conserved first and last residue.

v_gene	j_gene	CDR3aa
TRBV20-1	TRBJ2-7	CSARGGRRLAGYEQYF
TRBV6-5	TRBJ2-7	CASSYLNEQYF
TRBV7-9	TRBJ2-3	CASSSQRDRGTDTQYF
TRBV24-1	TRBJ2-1	CATRSGGNEQFF
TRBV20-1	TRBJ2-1	CSATASGWTIAYNEQFF
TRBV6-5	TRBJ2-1	CASSYAGMPYEQFF
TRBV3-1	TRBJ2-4	CASSQELAGNKNIQYF
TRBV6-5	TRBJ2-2	CASSYFSQGGSGELFF
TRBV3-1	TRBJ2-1	CASSPLTNTYNEQFF
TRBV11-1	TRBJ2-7	CASSRSTQGFDEQYF
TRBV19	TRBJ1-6	CASSIQGAPHF
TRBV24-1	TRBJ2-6	CATSRSGQGEGSGANVLTF
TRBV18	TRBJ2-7	CASSPKAQGAYEQYF
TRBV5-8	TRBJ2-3	CASSSTGLEMGTDTQYF
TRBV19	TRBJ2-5	CASSIQPLAGAGETQYF
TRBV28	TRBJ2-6	CAILSGANVLTF
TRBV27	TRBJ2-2	CASSPVSYTGELFF
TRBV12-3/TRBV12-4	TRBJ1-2	CASSLGQTYQPKNYGYTF
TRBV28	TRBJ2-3	CASSPVAQGLGRTDTQYF
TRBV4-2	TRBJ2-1	CASSPGLEGPQFF
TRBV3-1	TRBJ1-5	CASSQGKGTNQPQHF
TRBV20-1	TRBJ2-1	CSARGQGGSYNEQFF
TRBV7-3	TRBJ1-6	CASSLGDRVSSPLHF
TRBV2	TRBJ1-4	CASTHGDRDMVEKLFF
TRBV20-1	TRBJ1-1	CSARDVDFQTEAFF
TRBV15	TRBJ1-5	CATSRGRGIGSNQPQHF
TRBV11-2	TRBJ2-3	CASSTLRRSGGRHVGLSTDTQYF
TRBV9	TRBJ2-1	CASSVGTSGRAGEQFF
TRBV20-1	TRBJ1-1	CSANDRGPKAFF
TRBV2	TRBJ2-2	CASAAGELFF
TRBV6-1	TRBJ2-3	CASRRVAGRTDTQYF
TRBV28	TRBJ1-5	CASNPDRQQPQHF
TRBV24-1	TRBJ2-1	CATSAQTSGWVREQFF
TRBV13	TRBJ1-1	CASSLESRRNTEAFF
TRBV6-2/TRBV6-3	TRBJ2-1	CASSSGLAGGPYNEQFF
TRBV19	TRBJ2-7	CASSGQGGSSYEQYF
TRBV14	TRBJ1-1	CASSSLQGTWMNTEAFF
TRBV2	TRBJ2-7	CASKAGANEQYF
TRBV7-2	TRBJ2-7	CASSQALSAAEQYF
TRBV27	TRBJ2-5	CASTSQGAETQYF
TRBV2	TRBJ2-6	CASSERQGGPSGANVLTF
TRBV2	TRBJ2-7	CASSFSGTGVYYEQYF
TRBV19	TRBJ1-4	CASSAPRDMFF
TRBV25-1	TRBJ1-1	CASSAHRGPEAFF
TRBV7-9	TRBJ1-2	CASSGGGSNYGYTF